Listed below are T cell receptor beta chains from one sample, sequenced in a study of metastatic and nonmetastatic thyroid tumors. TCRdb reanalyzed the PCR reads with MiXCR. The sample has roughly 55,000 clones, 15% to 20% seen once. Sequences were obtained from blood. The receptors were gathered from a male donor with papillary thyroid cancer or a benign thyroid nodule (not recorded which). Some clones in this sample may be carry-over from other donors' samples. Both conserved end residues are part of each CDR3. A D gene is named only where the DNA matches it firmly. Not all rows give a size; the values are once, few, many and, for expanded clones, a class.

DNA: TGTGCCAGCAGCGCCGCATTTAACACCGGGGATCTGTTTTTT
CDR3: CASSAAFNTGDLFF
size: few
D: -
J: TRBJ2-2
V: TRBV5-6

DNA: TGTGCCAGCAGCTTAGACAGGGGCACAGATACGCAGTATTTT
CDR3: CASSLDRGTDTQYF
size: many
D: -
J: TRBJ2-3
V: TRBV11-1

DNA: TGTGCCACCAGCAAACCGGGAGCCAGCACCGGGGAGCTGTTTTTT
CDR3: CATSKPGASTGELFF
size: few
D: -
J: TRBJ2-2
V: TRBV24-1

DNA: TGTGCCAGCAGTCTATTGCTTACACCAGCTAACTATGGCTACACCTTC
CDR3: CASSLLLTPANYGYTF
size: many
D: -
J: TRBJ1-2
V: TRBV13

DNA: TGCGCCAGCAGGCCCTCCGGGACAGGGGGAGAAAAACTGTTTTTT
CDR3: CASRPSGTGGEKLFF
size: many
D: TRBD1
J: TRBJ1-4
V: TRBV4-1

DNA: TGCGCCAGCAGCTTTTATGCTCGGGGACCCTCTGGGGCCAACGTCCTGACTTTC
CDR3: CASSFYARGPSGANVLTF
size: many
D: -
J: TRBJ2-6
V: TRBV5-1

DNA: TGTGCCAGCAGCCACATGGCTCCGGGACAGGGTTTCGCCGGGGAGCTGTTTTTT
CDR3: CASSHMAPGQGFAGELFF
size: many
D: TRBD1
J: TRBJ2-2
V: TRBV14

DNA: TGCGCCAGCAGCCGAGGGACAGGGGAAAGCTACGAGCAGTACTTC
CDR3: CASSRGTGESYEQYF
size: -
D: TRBD1
J: TRBJ2-7
V: TRBV5-1

DNA: TGTGCCAGCTCCGAGAGGACTGAAGCTTTCTTT
CDR3: CASSERTEAFF
size: -
D: -
J: TRBJ1-1
V: TRBV3-1

DNA: TGTGCCAGCAGCTTACTTCGGGCTGGATTGGATCTGATGGGCAATCAGCCCCAGCATTTT
CDR3: CASSLLRAGLDLMGNQPQHF
size: -
D: -
J: TRBJ1-5
V: TRBV5-4

DNA: TGTGCCAGCAGCGTAGAGGGGTCGCCTAATGAAAAACTGTTTTTT
CDR3: CASSVEGSPNEKLFF
size: many
D: -
J: TRBJ1-4
V: TRBV9

DNA: TGTGCCAGCAGCCAAACGTACCTCCCCGGGGAGCTGTTTTTT
CDR3: CASSQTYLPGELFF
size: few
D: -
J: TRBJ2-2
V: TRBV12-3/TRBV12-4

DNA: TGTGCCAGCAGCCAACAGGGGACCGGGGAGCTGTTTTTT
CDR3: CASSQQGTGELFF
size: many
D: TRBD1
J: TRBJ2-2
V: TRBV7-2

DNA: TGTGCCAGCAGTCAACAGGGGGCCCCAGTCAATGAGCAGTTCTTC
CDR3: CASSQQGAPVNEQFF
size: many
D: TRBD1
J: TRBJ2-1
V: TRBV27

DNA: TGTGCCAGCAGCCCCAGGGTGGAGACCCAGTACTTC
CDR3: CASSPRVETQYF
size: -
D: -
J: TRBJ2-5
V: TRBV5-6

DNA: TGCAGTGCTCGGGGGACAGGAGAGACCCAGTACTTC
CDR3: CSARGTGETQYF
size: many
D: TRBD1
J: TRBJ2-5
V: TRBV20-1

DNA: TGTGCCAGCAGCGCTTCTTCAGGGCCCACCGGGGAGCTGTTTTTT
CDR3: CASSASSGPTGELFF
size: many
D: -
J: TRBJ2-2
V: TRBV9

DNA: TGCGCCAGCAGTGAGGGCTACGAGCAGTACTTC
CDR3: CASSEGYEQYF
size: many
D: -
J: TRBJ2-7
V: TRBV10-2

DNA: TGTGCCAGCAGCCCCGGACGGGGGGAGCTGTTTTTT
CDR3: CASSPGRGELFF
size: many
D: -
J: TRBJ2-2
V: TRBV5-8

DNA: TGTGCCAGCAGTTATGCCTCTGGGGCCAACGTCCTGACTTTC
CDR3: CASSYASGANVLTF
size: many
D: -
J: TRBJ2-6
V: TRBV6-2/TRBV6-3

DNA: TGCAGTGCCCTTGAGGGACAGGGGAGGTCTGAAGCTTTCTTT
CDR3: CSALEGQGRSEAFF
size: many
D: TRBD1
J: TRBJ1-1
V: TRBV20-1

DNA: TGTGCCAGCAGCCAATGGGCTAGCGGAGTAACTGAGGGGGGGCATGAGCAGTTCTTC
CDR3: CASSQWASGVTEGGHEQFF
size: many
D: -
J: TRBJ2-1
V: TRBV16

DNA: TGCAGTGCTCTGGGACTAGCGGGAGGTAGCTCTGGGGCCAACGTCCTGACTTTC
CDR3: CSALGLAGGSSGANVLTF
size: -
D: TRBD2
J: TRBJ2-6
V: TRBV20-1

DNA: TGTGCCAGCAGCCCGGACAGGAGCTCCTACGAGCAGTACTTC
CDR3: CASSPDRSSYEQYF
size: many
D: TRBD1
J: TRBJ2-7
V: TRBV6-1

DNA: TGCGCCAGCAGTGAACCAGGGCAGAGCTCTGGAAACACCATATATTTT
CDR3: CASSEPGQSSGNTIYF
size: many
D: -
J: TRBJ1-3
V: TRBV10-2

DNA: TGCGCCAGCAGCAAAAACAGGGAACCTAACTATGGCTACACCTTC
CDR3: CASSKNREPNYGYTF
size: once
D: -
J: TRBJ1-2
V: TRBV4-1

DNA: TGTGCCACCAGTGCGGGACCCCGACTGTTCTTC
CDR3: CATSAGPRLFF
size: many
D: -
J: TRBJ2-1
V: TRBV24-1

DNA: TGCAGTGCTAGTTTGGGGGCGACTTCCTACGAGCAGTACTTC
CDR3: CSASLGATSYEQYF
size: many
D: -
J: TRBJ2-7
V: TRBV20-1

DNA: TGTGCCAGCAGTTCGCTAAGCGGGTGTGCTAAGACCCAGTACTTC
CDR3: CASSSLSGCAKTQYF
size: -
D: -
J: TRBJ2-5
V: TRBV6-1

DNA: TGTGCCAGTATCGACCGTGGGACAGGCTCTGGCTACACCTTC
CDR3: CASIDRGTGSGYTF
size: many
D: TRBD1
J: TRBJ1-2
V: TRBV19

DNA: TGTGCCAGCAGTTTAGGCGGGTCTGGGCGTCATGAGCAGTTCTTC
CDR3: CASSLGGSGRHEQFF
size: many
D: -
J: TRBJ2-1
V: TRBV28

DNA: TGTGCCAGCAGCTCCTTGAGGCAGGGGTCGACCTACGAGCAGTACTTC
CDR3: CASSSLRQGSTYEQYF
size: many
D: -
J: TRBJ2-7
V: TRBV5-6

DNA: TGTGCCAGCAGCTTTGGAGGATCCAGCACAGATACGCAGTATTTT
CDR3: CASSFGGSSTDTQYF
size: many
D: -
J: TRBJ2-3
V: TRBV7-2

DNA: TGTGCCAGCAGTGGGGACACCCCGAACACTGAAGCTTTCTTT
CDR3: CASSGDTPNTEAFF
size: many
D: -
J: TRBJ1-1
V: TRBV7-9

DNA: TGTGCCGCCAGCAGAGATCTAGCGGGGGGGCGCACAGATACGCAGTATTTT
CDR3: CAASRDLAGGRTDTQYF
size: many
D: TRBD2
J: TRBJ2-3
V: TRBV15